The present entry profiles one T cell receptor beta chain with its context. As yet, its antigen is unknown. Measured with immunoSEQ multiplex PCR; TCRdb has only the in-frame clones, and not every one. Of about 120,000 clones in the sample, around 82% were seen once. This CDR3 spans 20 amino acids. CDR1 and CDR2 from the germline V gene are MDHEN and SYDVKM. With 2 bases clipped from V and 3 bases from J, the junction kept 10 bases outside the gene matches. This specimen comes from a study of T cell responses to AZD1222 COVID-19 vaccine. General study findings and limits: CD4 TCRs associated with vaccination spanned spike, dominating at 160-218 and 743-854. All repertoire sampling was performed exclusively after the peak T cell response.

The input for sequencing was peripheral blood, taken on day 0 of AZD1222 vaccination. This TCR derives from an adult in good health. The gene calls are TRBV28 and TRBJ2-1; TRBD2 matches 16 bases. In DNA, the CDR3 is TGTGCCAGCAGTTTACCCCCGGGACTAGCGGGGGGGCATGACTACAATGAGCAGTTCTTC. Its protein product is CASSLPPGLAGGHDYNEQFF.